Listed below are T cell receptor beta chains from one sample, sequenced in a study of glioma-infiltrating T cells. TCRdb re-called the multiplex PCR reads with MiXCR, one entry per CDR3 protein. The sample has around 97,000 distinct CDR3 sequences; about 30% are singletons. The sample taken for sequencing was glioma tissue, nonneoplastic brain tissue, or PBMCs (not recorded which). The receptors were gathered from a human donor with low-grade glioma or glioblastoma, undergoing nonglioma brain surgery, or in good health (not recorded which). Both conserved end residues are part of each CDR3. The order of the fields is CDR3 protein, CDR3 DNA, V gene, J gene, clone size, D gene. D genes are given only for firm matches. Size values are once, few and many counts, or a class for expanded clones, and some rows have none.

cdr3_aa: CASSPTGVGNTIYF
cdr3_nt: TGTGCCAGCAGTCCTACAGGGGTTGGAAACACCATATATTTT
v_call: TRBV6-1
j_call: TRBJ1-3
clone_size: many
d_call: TRBD1

cdr3_aa: CASSPRGRAHSDTQYF
cdr3_nt: TGTGCCAGCAGTCCCCGAGGCAGGGCTCATTCAGATACGCAGTATTTT
v_call: TRBV12-3/TRBV12-4
j_call: TRBJ2-3
clone_size: many
d_call: -

cdr3_aa: CSASPGWGNQPQHF
cdr3_nt: TGCAGTGCTAGTCCAGGGTGGGGGAATCAGCCCCAGCATTTT
v_call: TRBV20-1
j_call: TRBJ1-5
clone_size: medium-sized
d_call: -

cdr3_aa: CTSSSPGGPTYEQYF
cdr3_nt: TGTACCAGCAGTTCCCCCGGGGGGCCCACCTACGAGCAGTACTTC
v_call: TRBV12-3/TRBV12-4
j_call: TRBJ2-7
clone_size: -
d_call: -

cdr3_aa: CASSQIRDRPKEQYF
cdr3_nt: TGTGCCAGCAGCCAAATCCGGGACAGGCCTAAAGAGCAGTACTTC
v_call: TRBV14
j_call: TRBJ2-7
clone_size: many
d_call: TRBD1

cdr3_aa: CSASVPGLPEFF
cdr3_nt: TGCAGTGCTAGTGTTCCGGGACTACCGGAGTTCTTC
v_call: TRBV20-1
j_call: TRBJ2-1
clone_size: many
d_call: TRBD2

cdr3_aa: CASSLRLGGYTF
cdr3_nt: TGTGCCAGCAGTTTACGCTTGGGAGGCTACACCTTC
v_call: TRBV12-3/TRBV12-4
j_call: TRBJ1-2
clone_size: many
d_call: -

cdr3_aa: CASSRHRTNYGYTF
cdr3_nt: TGTGCCAGTAGTCGGCACAGGACTAACTATGGCTACACCTTC
v_call: TRBV19
j_call: TRBJ1-2
clone_size: -
d_call: -

cdr3_aa: CASSQDQTGGDEKLFF
cdr3_nt: TGTGCCAGCAGCCAAGATCAGACAGGGGGCGATGAAAAACTGTTTTTT
v_call: TRBV4-2
j_call: TRBJ1-4
clone_size: many
d_call: TRBD1

cdr3_aa: CASSWTPNTEAFF
cdr3_nt: TGTGCCAGCAGCTGGACACCGAACACTGAAGCTTTCTTT
v_call: TRBV7-3
j_call: TRBJ1-1
clone_size: many
d_call: -

cdr3_aa: CASSLGAGQGYTF
cdr3_nt: TGTGCCAGCAGCTTAGGCGCAGGCCAGGGCTACACCTTC
v_call: TRBV7-3
j_call: TRBJ1-2
clone_size: few
d_call: -

cdr3_aa: CASSTEMNTEAFF
cdr3_nt: TGTGCCAGTAGTACAGAGATGAACACTGAAGCTTTCTTT
v_call: TRBV19
j_call: TRBJ1-1
clone_size: few
d_call: -

cdr3_aa: CASTFDTLYEQYF
cdr3_nt: TGTGCCAGCACTTTCGATACACTCTACGAGCAGTACTTC
v_call: TRBV12-3/TRBV12-4
j_call: TRBJ2-7
clone_size: many
d_call: -

cdr3_aa: CASQLSGYEQYF
cdr3_nt: TGTGCCAGCCAGCTGAGTGGCTACGAGCAGTACTTC
v_call: TRBV2
j_call: TRBJ2-7
clone_size: many
d_call: -

cdr3_aa: CASSENPGNQPQHF
cdr3_nt: TGTGCCAGCAGTGAAAACCCGGGTAATCAGCCCCAGCATTTT
v_call: TRBV6-1
j_call: TRBJ1-5
clone_size: many
d_call: -

cdr3_aa: CASNGAWRTHYGYTF
cdr3_nt: TGTGCCAGCAATGGAGCTTGGAGGACACATTATGGCTACACCTTC
v_call: TRBV6-1
j_call: TRBJ1-2
clone_size: -
d_call: -

cdr3_aa: CASSPGTVHNEQFF
cdr3_nt: TGCGCCAGCAGCCCCGGGACTGTTCACAATGAGCAGTTCTTC
v_call: TRBV5-1
j_call: TRBJ2-1
clone_size: -
d_call: -

cdr3_aa: CGRAPPYF
cdr3_nt: TGCGGTCGGGCCCCGCCGTACTTC
v_call: TRBV20-1
j_call: TRBJ2-7
clone_size: many
d_call: -

cdr3_aa: CAISERTNEQFF
cdr3_nt: TGTGCCATCAGTGAGAGGACCAATGAGCAGTTCTTC
v_call: TRBV10-3
j_call: TRBJ2-1
clone_size: few
d_call: -

cdr3_aa: CAWSVGGAGTEAFF
cdr3_nt: TGTGCCTGGAGTGTCGGTGGGGCTGGCACTGAAGCTTTCTTT
v_call: TRBV30
j_call: TRBJ1-1
clone_size: -
d_call: -

cdr3_aa: CASSFYYEQYF
cdr3_nt: TGTGCCAGCAGCTTCTACTACGAGCAGTACTTC
v_call: TRBV7-2
j_call: TRBJ2-7
clone_size: many
d_call: -

cdr3_aa: CASSPILGQGPNTEAFF
cdr3_nt: TGTGCCAGCAGTCCCATATTGGGACAGGGACCGAACACTGAAGCTTTCTTT
v_call: TRBV6-1
j_call: TRBJ1-1
clone_size: many
d_call: TRBD1

cdr3_aa: CASSSRQGAADTQYF
cdr3_nt: TGTGCCAGCAGCTCCAGACAGGGTGCCGCAGATACGCAGTATTTT
v_call: TRBV11-2
j_call: TRBJ2-3
clone_size: few
d_call: TRBD1

cdr3_aa: CASTYSLGISGNTIYF
cdr3_nt: TGTGCCAGTACCTACTCTCTGGGGATCTCTGGAAACACCATATATTTT
v_call: TRBV19
j_call: TRBJ1-3
clone_size: -
d_call: -

cdr3_aa: CASSIGTGLYEQYF
cdr3_nt: TGTGCCAGTAGTATCGGGACAGGTTTGTACGAGCAGTACTTC
v_call: TRBV19
j_call: TRBJ2-7
clone_size: few
d_call: TRBD1

cdr3_aa: CASSLSKQPAYEQYF
cdr3_nt: TGTGCCAGCAGTTTATCGAAACAGCCCGCCTACGAGCAGTACTTC
v_call: TRBV28
j_call: TRBJ2-7
clone_size: few
d_call: -

cdr3_aa: CASSQESGGLSGNTIYF
cdr3_nt: TGTGCCAGCAGCCAAGAAAGCGGCGGACTCTCTGGAAACACCATATATTTT
v_call: TRBV14
j_call: TRBJ1-3
clone_size: -
d_call: -

cdr3_aa: CASAPLGAKDTQYF
cdr3_nt: TGTGCCAGCGCACCCCTGGGGGCCAAAGATACGCAGTATTTT
v_call: TRBV7-2
j_call: TRBJ2-3
clone_size: many
d_call: -

cdr3_aa: CASSSRPGGSRNEQFF
cdr3_nt: TGTGCCAGCAGCTCCCGACCGGGGGGTAGTCGTAATGAGCAGTTCTTC
v_call: TRBV7-6
j_call: TRBJ2-1
clone_size: many
d_call: TRBD2

cdr3_aa: CASSYRGGEKLFF
cdr3_nt: TGTGCCAGCAGTTACCGGGGCGGGGAAAAGCTGTTTTTT
v_call: TRBV6-6
j_call: TRBJ2-2
clone_size: -
d_call: -

cdr3_aa: CASKLGDWGTEAFF
cdr3_nt: TGTGCCAGCAAGCTAGGAGATTGGGGCACTGAAGCTTTCTTT
v_call: TRBV12-3/TRBV12-4
j_call: TRBJ1-1
clone_size: -
d_call: -

cdr3_aa: CASSSLGLAGGPSETQYF
cdr3_nt: TGTGCCAGCAGTTCCCTCGGACTAGCGGGGGGGCCTTCAGAGACCCAGTACTTC
v_call: TRBV28
j_call: TRBJ2-5
clone_size: -
d_call: TRBD2

cdr3_aa: CASSLMGQVYEQYF
cdr3_nt: TGTGCCAGCAGTTTGATGGGGCAGGTCTACGAGCAGTACTTC
v_call: TRBV12-3/TRBV12-4
j_call: TRBJ2-7
clone_size: few
d_call: -

cdr3_aa: CASSDYQSSYNGQFF
cdr3_nt: TGTGCCAGCAGTGATTATCAGAGCTCCTACAATGGGCAGTTCTTC
v_call: TRBV2
j_call: TRBJ2-1
clone_size: -
d_call: -

cdr3_aa: CASRTADRRRNTIYF
cdr3_nt: TGTGCCAGCAGAACCGCCGACAGAAGGAGAAACACCATATATTTT
v_call: TRBV6-1
j_call: TRBJ1-3
clone_size: -
d_call: -

cdr3_aa: CSVRYGQIGYEQYF
cdr3_nt: TGCAGCGTACGCTACGGACAGATAGGATACGAGCAGTACTTC
v_call: TRBV29-1
j_call: TRBJ2-7
clone_size: few
d_call: -

cdr3_aa: CASSPTQDPYNEQFF
cdr3_nt: TGCGCCAGCAGCCCGACACAGGACCCCTACAATGAGCAGTTCTTC
v_call: TRBV4-3
j_call: TRBJ2-1
clone_size: many
d_call: -

cdr3_aa: CSASGTSGGAQETQYF
cdr3_nt: TGCAGTGCTAGCGGGACTAGCGGGGGGGCCCAAGAGACCCAGTACTTC
v_call: TRBV20-1
j_call: TRBJ2-5
clone_size: many
d_call: TRBD2

cdr3_aa: CVSNDPNTEAFF
cdr3_nt: TGTGTTAGCAACGACCCTAACACTGAAGCTTTCTTT
v_call: TRBV6-1
j_call: TRBJ1-1
clone_size: -
d_call: -

cdr3_aa: CSASDDGAYGYTF
cdr3_nt: TGCAGTGCTAGTGACGACGGGGCCTATGGCTACACCTTC
v_call: TRBV20-1
j_call: TRBJ1-2
clone_size: many
d_call: -

cdr3_aa: CASSNPRWDMAGWPLHF
cdr3_nt: TGTGCCAGCAGTAACCCCCGTTGGGACATGGCCGGGTGGCCCCTCCACTTT
v_call: TRBV27
j_call: TRBJ1-6
clone_size: many
d_call: -

cdr3_aa: CASSSLSSDSYNEQFF
cdr3_nt: TGTGCCAGCAGCTCGCTCTCTAGCGACTCCTACAATGAGCAGTTCTTC
v_call: TRBV7-6
j_call: TRBJ2-1
clone_size: many
d_call: -

cdr3_aa: CASSLLTGGREKLFF
cdr3_nt: TGTGCCAGCAGTTTATTAACAGGGGGGAGAGAAAAACTGTTTTTT
v_call: TRBV27
j_call: TRBJ1-4
clone_size: medium-sized
d_call: TRBD1

cdr3_aa: CASSFGSGNEQFF
cdr3_nt: TGTGCCAGCAGTTTTGGTTCCGGGAATGAGCAGTTCTTC
v_call: TRBV12-3/TRBV12-4
j_call: TRBJ2-1
clone_size: -
d_call: -

cdr3_aa: CSAKWAAYNEQFF
cdr3_nt: TGCAGTGCTAAATGGGCGGCTTACAATGAGCAGTTCTTC
v_call: TRBV20-1
j_call: TRBJ2-1
clone_size: many
d_call: -